In this sample, the clone carrying this TCR beta chain turned up a few times. 60 Vbeta and 13 Jbeta primers were used in PCR. The repertoire was sequenced with immunoSEQ multiplex PCR; TCRdb's copy has only in-frame clones and lacks some. The sample gives some 170,000 clones, roughly 9.5% of which show up once; 1% to 1.5% is in the top ten. The data originate from a study of cytomegalovirus exposure and HLA in healthy donors. The germline V gene encodes CDR1 MNHEY and CDR2 SVGAGI. The V gene end was trimmed by 6 bases and the J gene end by 3 bases; junction bases not matched to a gene: 7. The CDR3 is 14 residues long.

What was sequenced was PBMCs. This TCR was recovered from a woman aged 30 to 39 in good health and CMV-seropositive. V and J are TRBV6-5 and TRBJ1-2, with TRBD1 matching over 7 bases. CDR3 loop: CASRLFDRDYGYTF. The CDR3 DNA sequence: TGTGCCAGCAGATTATTTGACAGGGACTATGGCTACACCTTC.